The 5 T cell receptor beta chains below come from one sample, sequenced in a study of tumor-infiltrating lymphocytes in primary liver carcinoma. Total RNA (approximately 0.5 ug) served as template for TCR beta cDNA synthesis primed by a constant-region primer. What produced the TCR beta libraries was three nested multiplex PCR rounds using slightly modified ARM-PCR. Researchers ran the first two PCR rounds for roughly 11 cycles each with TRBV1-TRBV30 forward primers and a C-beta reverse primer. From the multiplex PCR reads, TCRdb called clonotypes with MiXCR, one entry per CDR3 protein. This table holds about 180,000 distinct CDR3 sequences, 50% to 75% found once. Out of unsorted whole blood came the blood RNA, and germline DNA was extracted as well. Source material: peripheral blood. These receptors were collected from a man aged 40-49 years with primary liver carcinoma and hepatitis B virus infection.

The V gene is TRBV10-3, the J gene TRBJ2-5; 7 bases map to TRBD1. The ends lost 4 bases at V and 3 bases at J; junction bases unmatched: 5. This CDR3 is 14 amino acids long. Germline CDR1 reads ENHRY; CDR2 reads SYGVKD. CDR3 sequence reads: CAISGMGTEETQYF. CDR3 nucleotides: TGTGCCATCAGTGGCATGGGGACAGAAGAGACCCAGTACTTC.

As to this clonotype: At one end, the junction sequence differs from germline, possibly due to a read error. CDR3: CASISYGLTHF. The CDR3 DNA reads TGTGCCAGCATCTCCTACGGACTAACCCACTTC. The rearrangement joins TRBV11-1 to TRBJ2-1, with a possible D match to TRBD2 (6 bases). The CDR3 spans 11 residues. CDR1 and CDR2 (germline): SGHAT, FQDESV (reference sequence).

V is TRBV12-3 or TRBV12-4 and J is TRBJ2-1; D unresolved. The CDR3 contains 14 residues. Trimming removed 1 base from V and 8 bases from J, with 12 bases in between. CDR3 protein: CASSLVQGWDEQFF. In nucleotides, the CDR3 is TGTGCCAGCAGTTTAGTCCAAGGGTGGGATGAGCAGTTCTTC.

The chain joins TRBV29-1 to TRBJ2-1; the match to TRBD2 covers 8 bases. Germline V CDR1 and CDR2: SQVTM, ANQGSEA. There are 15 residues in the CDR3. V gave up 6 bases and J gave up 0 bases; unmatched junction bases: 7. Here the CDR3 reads CSVGGRHPSYNEQFF. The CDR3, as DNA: TGCAGCGTCGGCGGGAGGCACCCCTCCTACAATGAGCAGTTCTTC.

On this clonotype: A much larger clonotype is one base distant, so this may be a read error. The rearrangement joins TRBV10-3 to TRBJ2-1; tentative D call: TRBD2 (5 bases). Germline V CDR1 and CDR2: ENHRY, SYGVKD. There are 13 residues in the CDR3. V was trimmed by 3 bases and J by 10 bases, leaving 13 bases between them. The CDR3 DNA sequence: TGTGCCATCAGTGACCCACGGGATTGCGAGCAGTTCTTC. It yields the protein CAISDPRDCEQFF.